A selection of T cell receptor beta chains follows, all from one sample in a study of identifying expanded T cells in peripheral blood. The data were produced by immunoSEQ multiplex PCR, yet TCRdb's version contains in-frame clones alone and is incomplete. The sample includes about 100,000 clones, approximately 88% of them seen just once. The specimen was blood. The receptors derive from a person between 18 and 69 years old in good health. Each CDR3 is given with its conserved first and last residue. D genes are given only for firm matches. For some rows the clone size is stated as once, few or many, or as a class when expanded; others skip it.

V gene	J gene	clone size	D gene	CDR3 protein	CDR3 DNA
TRBV15	TRBJ2-4	-	TRBD1	CATSREPGQTSKNIQYF	TGTGCCACCAGCAGAGAGCCGGGACAGACCTCCAAAAACATTCAGTACTTC
TRBV2	TRBJ2-1	-	TRBD1	CASSQAGQGYNEQFF	TGTGCCAGCAGTCAGGCGGGACAGGGATACAATGAGCAGTTCTTC
TRBV7-2	TRBJ2-7	once	TRBD2	CASSLTSGTPNLYEQYF	TGTGCCAGCAGCTTAACTAGCGGGACTCCGAACCTTTACGAGCAGTACTTC
TRBV7-3	TRBJ1-4	-	-	CASSLVPQGDVEKLFF	TGTGCCAGCAGCTTAGTACCTCAGGGAGACGTTGAAAAACTGTTTTTT
TRBV6-6	TRBJ2-2	-	-	CASSAGTLNTGELFF	TGTGCCAGCAGTGCCGGGACCCTGAACACCGGGGAGCTGTTTTTT
TRBV5-1	TRBJ2-5	-	TRBD1	CASRFGQGRRETQYF	TGCGCCAGCAGATTCGGACAGGGACGACGAGAGACCCAGTACTTC
TRBV7-9	TRBJ2-1	-	-	CASSSRSLGNEQFF	TGTGCCAGCAGCTCCCGATCCTTGGGAAATGAGCAGTTCTTC
TRBV29-1	TRBJ2-1	-	-	CSVRLGGGNEQFF	TGCAGCGTTCGTCTAGGGGGTGGGAATGAGCAGTTCTTC
TRBV11-3	TRBJ1-1	-	-	CASSFGQNTEAFF	TGTGCCAGCAGCTTCGGACAGAACACTGAAGCTTTCTTT
TRBV7-8	TRBJ2-3	-	TRBD2	CASSLIAGRTDTQYF	TGTGCCAGCAGCTTAATAGCGGGGCGCACAGATACGCAGTATTTT
TRBV30	TRBJ1-3	once	-	CAWSVMGTSGNTIYF	TGTGCCTGGAGTGTGATGGGGACCTCTGGAAACACCATATATTTT
TRBV30	TRBJ2-1	-	-	CAWTLGVGNEQFF	TGTGCCTGGACCCTCGGGGTCGGCAATGAGCAGTTCTTC
TRBV7-2	TRBJ1-2	-	TRBD1	CASSLGVLQGAHGYTF	TGTGCCAGCAGCTTAGGGGTCCTACAGGGGGCTCATGGCTACACCTTC
TRBV19	TRBJ1-5	-	TRBD1	CASTERRGQARADQPQHF	TGTGCCAGTACCGAGAGACGAGGACAGGCCAGGGCCGATCAGCCCCAGCATTTT
TRBV7-9	TRBJ2-1	-	-	CASSAPEGAWNEQFF	TGTGCCAGCAGCGCCCCGGAGGGGGCCTGGAATGAGCAGTTCTTC
TRBV30	TRBJ1-5	-	-	CAWSGGSNQPQHF	TGTGCCTGGAGTGGTGGGAGCAATCAGCCCCAGCATTTT
TRBV2	TRBJ2-5	-	-	CASIWGRETQYF	TGTGCCAGCATTTGGGGCCGGGAGACCCAGTACTTC
TRBV5-1	TRBJ2-7	-	-	CASSLEAGKSYEQYF	TGCGCCAGCAGCTTGGAGGCTGGGAAGTCCTACGAGCAGTACTTC
TRBV15	TRBJ1-2	-	-	CATSRDKTYGYTF	TGTGCCACCAGCAGAGATAAGACCTATGGCTACACCTTC
TRBV5-1	TRBJ2-2	-	TRBD2	CASSLTGTSGRMTNTGELFF	TGCGCCAGCAGCTTGACCGGGACTAGCGGGAGGATGACGAACACCGGGGAGCTGTTTTTT
TRBV7-2	TRBJ2-3	once	-	CASSLDRASDTQYF	TGTGCCAGCAGCTTAGACAGGGCGTCAGATACGCAGTATTTT
TRBV19	TRBJ2-1	-	TRBD2	CASSKLGLAPYNEQFF	TGTGCCAGTAGTAAGCTGGGACTAGCCCCCTACAATGAGCAGTTCTTC
TRBV29-1	TRBJ1-3	-	-	CSVDPRGGLKGNTIYF	TGCAGCGTTGACCCGAGGGGGGGGCTAAAAGGAAACACCATATATTTT
TRBV25-1	TRBJ2-7	-	-	CASIYGKMEGGLYYEQYF	TGTGCCAGCATATACGGGAAAATGGAGGGGGGACTTTACTACGAGCAGTACTTC
TRBV7-3	TRBJ2-1	-	-	CASSLGNEGGHEQFF	TGTGCCAGCAGCCTAGGAAATGAGGGGGGACATGAGCAGTTCTTC
TRBV18	TRBJ2-5	-	TRBD1	CASSPRTGETQYF	TGTGCCAGCTCACCACGGACAGGGGAGACCCAGTACTTC
TRBV11-3	TRBJ1-6	-	TRBD1	CASSAGGDRGNSPLHF	TGTGCCAGCAGCGCAGGGGGCGACAGGGGAAATTCACCCCTCCACTTT
TRBV21-1	TRBJ2-7	-	-	CASSKVPYEQYF	TGTGCCAGCAGCAAAGTCCCCTACGAGCAGTACTTC
TRBV4-1	TRBJ1-3	-	-	CASSQDNDSGNTIYF	TGCGCCAGCAGCCAAGATAACGACTCTGGAAACACCATATATTTT
TRBV7-8	TRBJ1-5	many	-	CASSLKSTGASNQPQHF	TGTGCCAGCAGCTTAAAGAGTACAGGCGCTAGCAATCAGCCCCAGCATTTT
TRBV4-1	TRBJ2-7	-	-	CASSAQGIEQYF	TGCGCCAGCAGCGCCCAGGGTATCGAGCAGTACTTC